The 2 T cell receptor beta chains presented below share a single source sample, sequenced in a study of cytomegalovirus exposure and HLA in healthy donors. This PCR relied on a set of 60 Vbeta primers and 13 Jbeta primers. Profiling relied on immunoSEQ multiplex PCR, and the TCRdb table lists in-frame clones only, not all of them. The repertoire includes approximately 170,000 clones, approximately 82% of them detected once, and less than 5.5% sits in the top ten. The sequenced sample consisted of PBMCs. Every receptor here comes from a male donor in good health and CMV-seronegative.

This clone has a handful of counts. The V call is TRBV6-5, the J call TRBJ1-1; D remains unclear. CDR1 and CDR2 (germline): MNHEY, SVGAGI. This CDR3 spans 14 amino acids. V was clipped by 5 bases and J by 2 bases, with 12 bases between them. The CDR3 is CASSLGRINTEAFF. In DNA, the CDR3 is TGTGCCAGCAGTCTAGGGAGGATCAACACTGAAGCTTTCTTT.

The genes are TRBV11-2 and TRBJ2-7, with TRBD2 matching over 9 bases. The CDR3 spans 15 residues. V lost 3 bases and J lost 0; bases outside the gene matches: 3. Per the germline V gene, CDR1 is SGHAT and CDR2 is FQNNGV. CDR3 sequence: CASSLLAGSSYEQYF. The CDR3 region has the DNA TGTGCCAGCAGCTTGCTAGCGGGGAGCTCCTACGAGCAGTACTTC.